This TCR beta chain stems from a study of a mutant IDH1 vaccine in newly diagnosed glioma. Study results and limitations: Immune responses induced by vaccination arose in roughly 95% of the patients.

The repertoire was sequenced with immunoSEQ multiplex PCR; TCRdb's copy has only in-frame clones and lacks some. The table records roughly 60,000 clones, approximately 80% of them present only once. Remarks on this clone: Its antigen is unidentified.

The CDR3 covers 13 residues. Germline V gives CDR1 SQVTM, CDR2 ANQGSEA. With 4 bases clipped from V and 0 bases from J, the junction kept 1 base outside the gene matches. As to time point: week 11, during vaccination. Doses comprised 300 ug of mutant IDH1 20-mer peptide each, plus topical imiquimod. The sequencing used PBMCs, collected from a glioma patient whose treatment included an IDH1 peptide vaccine. The source of this sequence is a man aged 25-45 years with glioma. The rearrangement joins TRBV29-1 to TRBJ1-2; 8 bases align to TRBD1. This CDR3 reads CSVGTGPNYGYTF. In DNA, the CDR3 is TGCAGCGTTGGGACAGGGCCTAACTATGGCTACACCTTC.